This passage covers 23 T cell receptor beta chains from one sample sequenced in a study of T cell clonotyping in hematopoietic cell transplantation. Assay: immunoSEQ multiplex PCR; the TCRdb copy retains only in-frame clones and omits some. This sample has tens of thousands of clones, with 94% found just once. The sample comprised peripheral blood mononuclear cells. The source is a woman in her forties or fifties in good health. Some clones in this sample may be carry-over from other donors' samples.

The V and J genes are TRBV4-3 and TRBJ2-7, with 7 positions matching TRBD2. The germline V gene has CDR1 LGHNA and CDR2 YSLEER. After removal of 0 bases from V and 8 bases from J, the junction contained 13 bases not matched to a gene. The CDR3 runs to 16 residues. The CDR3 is CASSQDWRLAVTKQYF. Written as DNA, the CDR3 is TGCGCCAGCAGCCAAGATTGGCGGCTAGCGGTTACGAAGCAGTACTTC.

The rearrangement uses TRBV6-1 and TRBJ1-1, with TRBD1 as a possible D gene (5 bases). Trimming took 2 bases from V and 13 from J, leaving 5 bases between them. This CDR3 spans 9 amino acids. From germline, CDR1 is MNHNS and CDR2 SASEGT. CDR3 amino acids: CASSEQGFF. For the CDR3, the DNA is TGTGCCAGCAGTGAACAGGGTTTCTTT.

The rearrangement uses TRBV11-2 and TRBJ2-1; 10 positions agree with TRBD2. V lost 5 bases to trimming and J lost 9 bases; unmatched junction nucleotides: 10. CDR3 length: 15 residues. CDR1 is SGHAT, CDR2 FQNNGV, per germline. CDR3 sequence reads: CASSVSGGLHGEQFF. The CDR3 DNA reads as TGTGCCAGCAGCGTTAGCGGGGGGCTCCACGGTGAGCAGTTCTTC. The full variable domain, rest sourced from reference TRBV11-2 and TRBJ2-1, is EAGVAQSPRYKIIEKRQSVAFWCNPISGHATLYWYQQILGQGPKLLIQFQNNGVVDDSQLPKDRFSAERLKGVDSTLKIQPAKLEDSAVYLCASSVSGGLHGEQFFGPGTRLTVL.

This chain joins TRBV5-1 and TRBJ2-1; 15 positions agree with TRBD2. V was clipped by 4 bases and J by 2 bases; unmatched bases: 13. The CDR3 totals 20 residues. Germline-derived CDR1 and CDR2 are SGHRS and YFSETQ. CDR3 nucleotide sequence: TGCGCCAGCAGCGTACCGGGACTAGCGGGGGGAAGTGAAGCCTACAATGAGCAGTTCTTC. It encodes CASSVPGLAGGSEAYNEQFF.

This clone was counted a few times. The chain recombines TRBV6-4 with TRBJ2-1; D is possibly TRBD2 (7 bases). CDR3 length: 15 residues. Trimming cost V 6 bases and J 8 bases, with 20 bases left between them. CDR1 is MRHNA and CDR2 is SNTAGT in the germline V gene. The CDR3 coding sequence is TGTGCCAGCAGCGGGGAACCGGGGGGCCAGGATGAGCAGTTCTTC. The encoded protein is CASSGEPGGQDEQFF.

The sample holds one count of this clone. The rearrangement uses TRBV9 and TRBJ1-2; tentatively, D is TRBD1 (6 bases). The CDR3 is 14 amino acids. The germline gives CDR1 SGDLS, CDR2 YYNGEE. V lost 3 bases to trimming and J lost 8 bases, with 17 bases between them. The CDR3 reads CASSATVIQGGYTF. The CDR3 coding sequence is TGTGCCAGCAGCGCCACGGTCATCCAGGGGGGCTACACCTTC.

The CDR3 region is CASSLEGAIHEQYF. CDR3 DNA sequence: TGTGCCAGCAGCCTAGAGGGGGCAATCCACGAGCAGTACTTC. This sequence joins TRBV6-1 and TRBJ2-7, with 7 positions matching TRBD1. Trimming at V came to 6 bases and at J to 5 bases, leaving 10 bases not matched to a gene. CDR1 and CDR2 (germline): MNHNS, SASEGT. The CDR3 has 14 amino acids.

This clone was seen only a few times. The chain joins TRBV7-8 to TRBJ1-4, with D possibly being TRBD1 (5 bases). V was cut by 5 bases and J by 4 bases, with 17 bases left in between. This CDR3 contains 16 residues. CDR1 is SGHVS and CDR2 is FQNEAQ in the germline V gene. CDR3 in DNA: TGTGCCAGCAGCACGCACCTGGACACCTATAATGAAAAACTGTTTTTT. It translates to CASSTHLDTYNEKLFF. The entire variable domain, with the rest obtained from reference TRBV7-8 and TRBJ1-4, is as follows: GAGVSQSPRYKVAKRGQDVALRCDPISGHVSLFWYQQALGQGPEFLTYFQNEAQLDKSGLPSDRFFAERPEGSVSTLKIQRTQQEDSAVYLCASSTHLDTYNEKLFFGSGTQLSVL.

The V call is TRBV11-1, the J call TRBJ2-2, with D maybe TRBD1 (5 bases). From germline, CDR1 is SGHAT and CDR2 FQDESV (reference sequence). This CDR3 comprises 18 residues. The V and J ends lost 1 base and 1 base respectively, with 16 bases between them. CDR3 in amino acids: CASSLGLGWQGNTGELFF. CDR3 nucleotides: TGTGCCAGCAGCTTAGGATTAGGCTGGCAGGGGAACACCGGGGAGCTGTTTTTT.

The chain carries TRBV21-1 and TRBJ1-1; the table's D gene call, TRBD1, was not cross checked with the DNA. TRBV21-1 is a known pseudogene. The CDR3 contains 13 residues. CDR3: CASSKQENTEAFF. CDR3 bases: TGTGCCAGCAGCAAACAGGAAAACACTGAAGCTTTCTTT.

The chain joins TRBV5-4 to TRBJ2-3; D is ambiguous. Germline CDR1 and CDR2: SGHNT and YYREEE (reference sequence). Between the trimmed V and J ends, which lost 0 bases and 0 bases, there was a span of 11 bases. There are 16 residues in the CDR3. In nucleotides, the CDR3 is TGTGCCAGCAGCTTGGGTACGCCGACTAGCACAGATACGCAGTATTTT. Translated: CASSLGTPTSTDTQYF.

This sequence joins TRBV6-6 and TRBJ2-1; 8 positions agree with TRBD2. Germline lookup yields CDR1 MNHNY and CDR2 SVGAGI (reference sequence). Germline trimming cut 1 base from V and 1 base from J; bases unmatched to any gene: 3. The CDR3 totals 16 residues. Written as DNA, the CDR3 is TGTGCCAGCAGTTACTTAGCGGGGAGGTCCTACAATGAGCAGTTCTTC. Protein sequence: CASSYLAGRSYNEQFF.

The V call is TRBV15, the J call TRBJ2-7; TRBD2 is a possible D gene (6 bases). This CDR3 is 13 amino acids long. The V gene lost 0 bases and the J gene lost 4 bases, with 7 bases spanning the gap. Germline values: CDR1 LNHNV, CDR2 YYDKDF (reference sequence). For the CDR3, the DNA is TGTGCCACCAGCAGAGATCGGGGGTACGAGCAGTACTTC. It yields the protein CATSRDRGYEQYF.

CDR3 DNA: TGTGCCAGCAGCTTAGTGGGGGGCACAGATACGCAGTATTTT. Protein product: CASSLVGGTDTQYF. This rearrangement joins TRBV7-2 to TRBJ2-3, with D perhaps given as TRBD1 or TRBD2 (5 bases each). Trimming removed 1 base from V and 1 base from J, with 6 bases in between. The CDR3 totals 14 residues. CDR1 is SGHTA and CDR2 is FQGNSA in the germline V gene.

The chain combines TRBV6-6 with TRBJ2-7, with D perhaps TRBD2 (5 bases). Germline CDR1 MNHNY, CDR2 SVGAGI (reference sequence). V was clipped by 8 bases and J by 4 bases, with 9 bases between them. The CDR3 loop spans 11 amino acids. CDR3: CASAGFYEQYF. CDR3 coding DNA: TGTGCCAGCGCGGGTTTTTACGAGCAGTACTTC.

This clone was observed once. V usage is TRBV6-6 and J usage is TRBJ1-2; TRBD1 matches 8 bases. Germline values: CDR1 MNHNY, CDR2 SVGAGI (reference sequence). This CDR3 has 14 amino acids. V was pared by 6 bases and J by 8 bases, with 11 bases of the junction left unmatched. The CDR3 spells CASREGQGVLGYTF. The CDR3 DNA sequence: TGTGCCAGCAGGGAAGGACAGGGCGTTTTGGGCTACACCTTC.

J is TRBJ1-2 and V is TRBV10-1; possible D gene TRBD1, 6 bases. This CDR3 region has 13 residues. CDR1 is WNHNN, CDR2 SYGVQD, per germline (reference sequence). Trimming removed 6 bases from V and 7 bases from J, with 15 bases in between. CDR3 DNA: TGCGCCAGCAGCCCCGGCGGAGGGGGTGGCTACACCTTC. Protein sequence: CASSPGGGGGYTF.

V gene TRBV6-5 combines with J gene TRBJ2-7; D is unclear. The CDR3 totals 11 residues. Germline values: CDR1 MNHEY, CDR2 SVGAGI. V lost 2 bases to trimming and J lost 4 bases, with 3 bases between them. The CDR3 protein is CASSYEYEQYF. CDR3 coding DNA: TGTGCCAGCAGTTACGAGTACGAGCAGTACTTC.

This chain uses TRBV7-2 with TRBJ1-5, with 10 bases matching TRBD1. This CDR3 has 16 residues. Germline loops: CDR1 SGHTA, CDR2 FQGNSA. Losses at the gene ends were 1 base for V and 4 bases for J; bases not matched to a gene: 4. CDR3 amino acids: CASSLGGGQGNQPQHF. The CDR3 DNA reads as TGTGCCAGCAGCTTAGGTGGGGGACAGGGGAATCAGCCCCAGCATTTT.

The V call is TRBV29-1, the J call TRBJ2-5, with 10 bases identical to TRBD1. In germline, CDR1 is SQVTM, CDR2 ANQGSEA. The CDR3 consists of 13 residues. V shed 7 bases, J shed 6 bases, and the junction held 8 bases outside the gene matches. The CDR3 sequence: CSAGGDRGQTQYF. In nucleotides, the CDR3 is TGCAGCGCCGGGGGGGACAGGGGTCAGACCCAGTACTTC. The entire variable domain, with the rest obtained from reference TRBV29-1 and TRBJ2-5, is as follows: SAVISQKPSRDICQRGTSLTIQCQVDSQVTMMFWYRQQPGQSLTLIATANQGSEATYESGFVIDKFPISRPNLTFSTLTVSNMSPEDSSIYLCSAGGDRGQTQYFGPGTRLLVL.

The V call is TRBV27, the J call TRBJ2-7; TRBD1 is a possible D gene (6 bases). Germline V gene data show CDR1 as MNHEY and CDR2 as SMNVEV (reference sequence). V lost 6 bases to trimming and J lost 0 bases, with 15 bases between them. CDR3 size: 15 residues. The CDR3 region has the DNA TGTGCCAGCAGCTTCTCCGGGACAAACTCCTACGAGCAGTACTTC. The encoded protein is CASSFSGTNSYEQYF.

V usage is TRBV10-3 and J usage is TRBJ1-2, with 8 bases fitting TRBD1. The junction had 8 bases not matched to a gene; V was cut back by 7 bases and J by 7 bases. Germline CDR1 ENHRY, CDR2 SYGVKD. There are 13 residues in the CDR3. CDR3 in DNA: TGTGCCATCAATACAGGGGGAGGAGGTGGCTACACCTTC. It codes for CAINTGGGGGYTF.

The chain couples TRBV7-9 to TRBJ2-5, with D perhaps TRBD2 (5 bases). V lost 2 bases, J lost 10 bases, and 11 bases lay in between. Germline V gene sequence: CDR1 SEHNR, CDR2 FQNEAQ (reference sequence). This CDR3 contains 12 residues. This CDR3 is CASSLIKGDQYF. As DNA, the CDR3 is TGTGCCAGCAGCTTAATCAAGGGAGACCAGTACTTC.